These T cell receptor beta chains were read from a single sample in a study of blood T cell repertoires in COVID-19. Produced via immunoSEQ multiplex PCR; TCRdb's table is partial and in-frame only. This sample has tens of thousands of clones; around 90% occur once, and the top ten carry around 2.3%. Sequenced: peripheral blood. The receptors were gathered from a human donor with active COVID-19. The donor label of this sample is uncertain. CDR3s include the opening cysteine and the closing phenylalanine or tryptophan. A D gene is named only where the DNA matches it firmly. Clone size is stated in some rows and not others, as once, few, many or a class when expanded.

J gene: TRBJ2-2; D gene: -; clone size: -; V gene: TRBV2; CDR3 DNA: TGTGCCAGCAGTGAAGCGCTTCTACAGGAGAACACCGGGGAGCTGTTTTTT; CDR3 protein: CASSEALLQENTGELFF
J gene: TRBJ1-5; D gene: TRBD1; clone size: -; V gene: TRBV9; CDR3 DNA: TGTGCCAGCAGCGGGGGGACAGGGATAGCAGAGCCCCAGCATTTT; CDR3 protein: CASSGGTGIAEPQHF
J gene: TRBJ2-3; D gene: -; clone size: -; V gene: TRBV7-9; CDR3 DNA: TGTGCCAGCAGCTTGCCTGCGACAGATACGCAGTATTTT; CDR3 protein: CASSLPATDTQYF
J gene: TRBJ2-1; D gene: -; clone size: -; V gene: TRBV4-1; CDR3 DNA: TGCGCCAGCAGCCGGTGGTGGAGGCTTCCTCAATACAATGAGCAGTTCTTC; CDR3 protein: CASSRWWRLPQYNEQFF
J gene: TRBJ2-7; D gene: -; clone size: -; V gene: TRBV19; CDR3 DNA: TGTGCCAGTAGTATAGGGGGGGTCAACGAGCAGTACTTC; CDR3 protein: CASSIGGVNEQYF
J gene: TRBJ1-6; D gene: TRBD1; clone size: -; V gene: TRBV6-2/TRBV6-3; CDR3 DNA: TGTGCCAGCAGTTACTTTCTACAGGGGGTCAATTCACCCCTCCACTTT; CDR3 protein: CASSYFLQGVNSPLHF
J gene: TRBJ1-3; D gene: -; clone size: -; V gene: TRBV5-1; CDR3 DNA: TGCGCCAGCAGCTTGGGGACAGTTTCTCACTCTGGAAACACCATATATTTT; CDR3 protein: CASSLGTVSHSGNTIYF
J gene: TRBJ2-5; D gene: -; clone size: once; V gene: TRBV6-2/TRBV6-3; CDR3 DNA: TGTGCCAGCAGTTGGGTCGGGGTGGAGACCCAGTACTTC; CDR3 protein: CASSWVGVETQYF
J gene: TRBJ2-6; D gene: -; clone size: -; V gene: TRBV25-1; CDR3 DNA: TGTGCCAGCAATAGAATACGACTCTCCTCTGGGGCCAACGTCCTGACTTTC; CDR3 protein: CASNRIRLSSGANVLTF
J gene: TRBJ2-1; D gene: TRBD2; clone size: -; V gene: TRBV5-1; CDR3 DNA: TGCGCCAGCAGCGTCGGTCCGGCTAGCGGGGGGCAATGGAATGAGCAGTTCTTC; CDR3 protein: CASSVGPASGGQWNEQFF
J gene: TRBJ2-3; D gene: -; clone size: -; V gene: TRBV7-3; CDR3 DNA: TGTGCCAGCAGCTTAGTTGCGGGAATCACAGATACGCAGTATTTT; CDR3 protein: CASSLVAGITDTQYF
J gene: TRBJ1-5; D gene: -; clone size: -; V gene: TRBV6-4; CDR3 DNA: TGTGCCAGCTCACGGGAACCTAGCAATCAGCCCCAGCATTTT; CDR3 protein: CASSREPSNQPQHF
J gene: TRBJ2-3; D gene: TRBD2; clone size: -; V gene: TRBV7-2; CDR3 DNA: TGTGCCAGCAGCACAAGCGGGGGGACCACAGATACGCAGTATTTT; CDR3 protein: CASSTSGGTTDTQYF
J gene: TRBJ2-1; D gene: TRBD1; clone size: -; V gene: TRBV18; CDR3 DNA: TGTGCCAGCTCACCAGGACAGGGAGCCAGCCTAAGGAACAATGAGCAGTTCTTC; CDR3 protein: CASSPGQGASLRNNEQFF
J gene: TRBJ2-7; D gene: -; clone size: -; V gene: TRBV7-9; CDR3 DNA: TGTGCCAGCAGCTTACTTACGGGGTCTGACGAGCAGTACTTC; CDR3 protein: CASSLLTGSDEQYF
J gene: TRBJ2-2; D gene: -; clone size: -; V gene: TRBV5-1; CDR3 DNA: TGCGCCAGCAGCGATATGATCAGGGGCGCGAACACCGGGGAGCTGTTTTTT; CDR3 protein: CASSDMIRGANTGELFF
J gene: TRBJ1-3; D gene: -; clone size: -; V gene: TRBV28; CDR3 DNA: TGTGCCAGCAGGACCCCGGGAGGAAACACCATATATTTT; CDR3 protein: CASRTPGGNTIYF
J gene: TRBJ2-1; D gene: -; clone size: -; V gene: TRBV5-1; CDR3 DNA: TGCGCCAGCAGCTTGGGGACTAGACAGGAAAATGAGCAGTTCTTC; CDR3 protein: CASSLGTRQENEQFF
J gene: TRBJ1-2; D gene: -; clone size: -; V gene: TRBV24-1; CDR3 DNA: TGTGCCACCAGTGAGCGAAGTGACTATGGCTACACCTTC; CDR3 protein: CATSERSDYGYTF
J gene: TRBJ1-2; D gene: -; clone size: -; V gene: TRBV5-1; CDR3 DNA: TGCGCCAGCAGCATGTCGCACACAAATAACTATGGCTACACCTTC; CDR3 protein: CASSMSHTNNYGYTF
J gene: TRBJ2-7; D gene: -; clone size: -; V gene: TRBV5-4; CDR3 DNA: TGTGCCAGCAGCTTGGGAGGGAATACCTACGAGCAGTACTTC; CDR3 protein: CASSLGGNTYEQYF
J gene: TRBJ2-7; D gene: TRBD2; clone size: -; V gene: TRBV28; CDR3 DNA: TGTGCCAGCAGTTTGGGGGGGAGCTCCTACGAGCAGTACTTC; CDR3 protein: CASSLGGSSYEQYF
J gene: TRBJ2-3; D gene: TRBD1; clone size: -; V gene: TRBV5-1; CDR3 DNA: TGCGCCAGCAGCGGCAACAGGGGGTGGACAGATACGCAGTATTTT; CDR3 protein: CASSGNRGWTDTQYF
J gene: TRBJ2-5; D gene: TRBD1; clone size: -; V gene: TRBV2; CDR3 DNA: TGTGCCAGCCGTCCAAACAGGGGAGAGACCCAGTACTTC; CDR3 protein: CASRPNRGETQYF
J gene: TRBJ2-3; D gene: TRBD1; clone size: -; V gene: TRBV5-1; CDR3 DNA: TGCGCCAGCAGCTGGACAGGGGGCACGGGTTCGGGCACAGATACGCAGTATTTT; CDR3 protein: CASSWTGGTGSGTDTQYF
J gene: TRBJ2-5; D gene: TRBD2; clone size: -; V gene: TRBV5-4; CDR3 DNA: TGTGTTTTTGGGACTAGCGGGGGGGAAGAGACCCAGTACTTC; CDR3 protein: CVFGTSGGEETQYF
J gene: TRBJ1-2; D gene: -; clone size: -; V gene: TRBV27; CDR3 DNA: TGTGCCAGCAGTCCCCCCGGGGGGTACTATGGCTACACCTTC; CDR3 protein: CASSPPGGYYGYTF
J gene: TRBJ2-5; D gene: TRBD2; clone size: -; V gene: TRBV19; CDR3 DNA: TGTGCCAGTAGTATAGATCGGGGACTAGCGGGGGAGCTCCAAGAGACCCAGTACTTC; CDR3 protein: CASSIDRGLAGELQETQYF
J gene: TRBJ1-2; D gene: -; clone size: once; V gene: TRBV7-6; CDR3 DNA: TGTGCCAGCAGCTCGGCGCAGGGAAAGAATGGCTACACCTTC; CDR3 protein: CASSSAQGKNGYTF